The present T cell receptor (beta chain) was sequenced within a study of T cell repertoires in cytomegalovirus infection. About this clonotype: Its antigen is not identified.

Germline V gene lookup returns CDR1 MNHEY and CDR2 SMNVEV (reference sequence). Trimming at V came to 3 bases and at J to 1 base, leaving 4 bases not matched to a gene. The CDR3 is 17 amino acids. One entry per CDR3 protein, called by TCRdb with MiXCR from the reads. Here the sample spans 650,000 to 850,000 distinct CDR3 sequences, about 29% being singletons. The origin of this receptor is a human donor in good health (CMV status not recorded). Some clones in this sample may be carry-over from other donors' samples. The genes are TRBV27 and TRBJ2-6; 9 nucleotides line up with TRBD1. Specimen: cultured CD8+ T cells from PBMCs, collected from culture after CMV antigen stimulation. The CDR3 loop reads CASSLTGGPSGANVLTF. CDR3 in DNA: TGTGCCAGCAGTTTGACAGGGGGTCCTTCTGGGGCCAACGTCCTGACTTTC.